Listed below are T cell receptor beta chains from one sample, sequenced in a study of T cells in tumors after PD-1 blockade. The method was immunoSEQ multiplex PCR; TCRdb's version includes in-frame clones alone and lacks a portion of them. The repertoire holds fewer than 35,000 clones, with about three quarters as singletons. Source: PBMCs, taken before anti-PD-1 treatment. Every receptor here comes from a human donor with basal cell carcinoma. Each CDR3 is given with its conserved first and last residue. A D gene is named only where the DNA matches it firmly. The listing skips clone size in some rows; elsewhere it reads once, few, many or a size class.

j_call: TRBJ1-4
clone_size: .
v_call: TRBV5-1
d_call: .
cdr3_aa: CASSTGRPDRTNEKLFF
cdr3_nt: TGCGCCAGCAGCACCGGACGGCCTGACCGAACTAATGAAAAACTGTTTTTT

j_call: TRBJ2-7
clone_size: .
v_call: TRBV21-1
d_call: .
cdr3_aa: CASRPSESGTSGRAPYEQYF
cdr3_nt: TGTGCCAGCAGACCGTCCGAATCCGGGACTAGCGGGAGGGCCCCCTACGAGCAGTACTTC

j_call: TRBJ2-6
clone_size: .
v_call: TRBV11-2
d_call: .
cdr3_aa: CASSLLGQGGGGANVLTF
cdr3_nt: TGTGCCAGCAGCCTTTTGGGGCAGGGAGGCGGTGGGGCCAACGTCCTGACTTTC

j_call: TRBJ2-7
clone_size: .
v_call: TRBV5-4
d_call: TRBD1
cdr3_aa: CASSIGTGTWEQYF
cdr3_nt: TGTGCCAGCAGCATCGGGACAGGGACTTGGGAGCAGTACTTC

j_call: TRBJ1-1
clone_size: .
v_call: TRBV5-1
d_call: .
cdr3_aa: CASSLGPTGNTEAFF
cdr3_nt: TGCGCCAGCAGCTTGGGTCCGACAGGGAACACTGAAGCTTTCTTT

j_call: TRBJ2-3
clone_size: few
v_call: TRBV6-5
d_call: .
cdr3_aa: CASSSGGDTQYF
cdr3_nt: TGTGCCAGCAGTTCCGGGGGAGATACGCAGTATTTT

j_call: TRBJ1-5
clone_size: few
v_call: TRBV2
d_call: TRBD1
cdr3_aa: CASSRDRGVQPQHF
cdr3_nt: TGTGCCAGCAGTCGCGACAGGGGGGTCCAGCCCCAGCATTTT

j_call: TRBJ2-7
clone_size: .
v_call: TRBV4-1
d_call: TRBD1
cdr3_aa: CASSQVGTGWDEQYF
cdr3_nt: TGCGCCAGCAGCCAAGTTGGGACAGGGTGGGACGAGCAGTACTTC

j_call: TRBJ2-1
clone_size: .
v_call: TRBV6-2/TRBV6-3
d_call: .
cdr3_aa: CASSVGASSYNEQFF
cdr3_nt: TGTGCCAGCAGTGTAGGGGCCAGCTCCTACAATGAGCAGTTCTTC

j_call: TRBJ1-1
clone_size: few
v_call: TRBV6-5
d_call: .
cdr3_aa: CASSYQGKSRAFF
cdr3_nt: TGTGCCAGCAGTTATCAGGGGAAATCAAGAGCTTTCTTT

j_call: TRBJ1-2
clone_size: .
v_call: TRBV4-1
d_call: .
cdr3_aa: CASSQDTANNYGYTF
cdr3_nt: TGCGCCAGCAGCCAAGATACAGCCAATAACTATGGCTACACCTTC

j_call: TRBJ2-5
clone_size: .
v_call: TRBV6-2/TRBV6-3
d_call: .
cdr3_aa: CASSYWGYQETQYF
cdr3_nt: TGTGCCAGCAGTTACTGGGGGTACCAAGAGACCCAGTACTTC

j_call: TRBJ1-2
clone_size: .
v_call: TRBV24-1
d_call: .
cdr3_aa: CATSERGYAGYTF
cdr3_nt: TGTGCCACCAGTGAGCGAGGTTACGCTGGCTACACCTTC

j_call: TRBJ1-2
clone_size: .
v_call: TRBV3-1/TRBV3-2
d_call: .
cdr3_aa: CASSQEGSGRGPSGYTF
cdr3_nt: TGTGCCAGCAGCCAAGAAGGTTCGGGCAGGGGACCTTCTGGCTACACCTTC

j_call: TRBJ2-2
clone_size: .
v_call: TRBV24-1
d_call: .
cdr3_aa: CATSDQNGGSAGELFF
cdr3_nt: TGTGCCACCAGTGATCAAAATGGGGGGTCCGCCGGGGAGCTGTTTTTT

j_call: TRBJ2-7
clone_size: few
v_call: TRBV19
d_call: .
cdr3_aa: CASRRSSGDGSSYEQYF
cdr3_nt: TGTGCCAGTAGACGCTCATCTGGGGACGGGAGCTCCTACGAGCAGTACTTC

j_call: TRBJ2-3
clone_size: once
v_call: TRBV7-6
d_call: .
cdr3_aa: CASSLLQASTDTQYF
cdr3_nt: TGTGCCAGCAGCTTACTGCAGGCCAGCACAGATACGCAGTATTTT

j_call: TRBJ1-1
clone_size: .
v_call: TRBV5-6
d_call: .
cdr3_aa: CASSLDQGGTEAFF
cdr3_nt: TGTGCCAGCAGCTTGGATCAAGGAGGGACTGAAGCTTTCTTT

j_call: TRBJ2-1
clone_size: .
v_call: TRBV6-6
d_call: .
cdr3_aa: CASSYAGDNEQFF
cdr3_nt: TGTGCCAGCAGTTACGCTGGCGACAATGAGCAGTTCTTC

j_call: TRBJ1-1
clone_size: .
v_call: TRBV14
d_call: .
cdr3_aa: CASSPPLGFMNTEAFF
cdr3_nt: TGTGCCAGCAGCCCCCCCTTGGGATTTATGAACACTGAAGCTTTCTTT

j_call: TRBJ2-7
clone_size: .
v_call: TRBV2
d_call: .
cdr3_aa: CASSGSHEQYF
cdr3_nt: TGTGCCAGCAGTGGGAGTCACGAGCAGTACTTC

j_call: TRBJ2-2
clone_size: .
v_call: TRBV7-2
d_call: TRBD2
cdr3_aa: CASSLVAGTITGELFF
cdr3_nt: TGTGCCAGCAGCTTAGTCGCAGGGACTATCACCGGGGAGCTGTTTTTT

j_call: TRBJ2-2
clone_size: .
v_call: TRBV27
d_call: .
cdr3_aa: CASSRGTANTGELFF
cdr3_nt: TGTGCCAGCAGCCGGGGGACAGCGAACACCGGGGAGCTGTTTTTT

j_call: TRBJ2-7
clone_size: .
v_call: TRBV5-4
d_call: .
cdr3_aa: CASSSNRDLSYEQYF
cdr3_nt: TGTGCCAGCAGCTCAAACCGGGACCTATCCTACGAGCAGTACTTC

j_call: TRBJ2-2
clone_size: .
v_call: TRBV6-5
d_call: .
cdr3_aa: CASVRGGSRELFF
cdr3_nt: TGTGCCAGCGTCAGGGGGGGCAGTAGGGAGCTGTTTTTT

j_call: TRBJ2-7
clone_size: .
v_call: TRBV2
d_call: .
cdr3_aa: CASSPAYEQYF
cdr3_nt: TGTGCCAGCAGCCCAGCCTACGAGCAGTACTTC

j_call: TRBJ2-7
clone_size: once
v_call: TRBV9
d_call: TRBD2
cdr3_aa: CASSVGSGGDSYEQYF
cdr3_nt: TGTGCCAGCAGCGTCGGGAGCGGGGGTGACTCCTACGAGCAGTACTTC

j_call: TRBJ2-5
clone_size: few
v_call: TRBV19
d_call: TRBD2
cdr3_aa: CASSIDREGLGETQYF
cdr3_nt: TGTGCCAGTAGTATAGACCGGGAGGGCCTAGGGGAGACCCAGTACTTC

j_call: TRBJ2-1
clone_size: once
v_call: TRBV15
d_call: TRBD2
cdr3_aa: CATSRLAVSYNEQFF
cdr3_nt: TGTGCCACCAGCCGACTAGCGGTCTCCTACAATGAGCAGTTCTTC

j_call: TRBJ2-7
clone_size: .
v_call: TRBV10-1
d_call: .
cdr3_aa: CASSESSGIHEQYF
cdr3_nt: TGCGCCAGCAGTGAGTCGTCAGGTATCCACGAGCAGTACTTC

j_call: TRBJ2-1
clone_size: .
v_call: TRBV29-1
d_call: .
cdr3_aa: CSVEGRGGYNEQFF
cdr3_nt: TGCAGCGTTGAGGGCAGGGGAGGCTACAATGAGCAGTTCTTC

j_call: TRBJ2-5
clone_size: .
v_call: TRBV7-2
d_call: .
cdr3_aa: CASSGEGLTGETQYF
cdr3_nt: TGTGCCAGCAGCGGAGAAGGTCTCACTGGGGAGACCCAGTACTTC

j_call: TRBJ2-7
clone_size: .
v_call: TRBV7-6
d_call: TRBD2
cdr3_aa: CASSLGTSGVANEQYF
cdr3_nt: TGTGCCAGCAGCTTAGGGACTAGCGGGGTGGCCAACGAGCAGTACTTC

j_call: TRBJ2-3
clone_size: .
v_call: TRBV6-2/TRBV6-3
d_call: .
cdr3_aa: CASSYSRLVYTQYF
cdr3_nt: TGTGCCAGCAGTTACTCGAGACTAGTGTATACGCAGTATTTT

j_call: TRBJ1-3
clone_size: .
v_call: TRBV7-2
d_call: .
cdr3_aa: CASSLRGSAGNTIYF
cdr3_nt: TGTGCCAGCAGCTTACGGGGAAGTGCGGGAAACACCATATATTTT

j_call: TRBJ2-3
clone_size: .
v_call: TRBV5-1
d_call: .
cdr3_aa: CASNEMGHGTDTQYF
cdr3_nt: TGCGCCAGCAATGAAATGGGGCATGGCACAGATACGCAGTATTTT

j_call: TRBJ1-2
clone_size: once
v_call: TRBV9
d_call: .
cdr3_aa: CASTPLERVIFGYTF
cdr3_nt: TGTGCCAGCACTCCTTTAGAACGAGTGATATTTGGCTACACCTTC

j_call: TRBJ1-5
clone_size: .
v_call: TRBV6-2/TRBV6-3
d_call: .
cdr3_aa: CASSYLGPTGDSNQPQHF
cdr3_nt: TGTGCCAGCAGTTACTTAGGACCGACGGGGGATAGCAATCAGCCCCAGCATTTT

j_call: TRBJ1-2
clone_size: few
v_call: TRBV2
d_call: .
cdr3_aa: CASSEALDYGYTF
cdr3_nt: TGTGCCAGCAGTGAAGCGCTGGATTATGGCTACACCTTC

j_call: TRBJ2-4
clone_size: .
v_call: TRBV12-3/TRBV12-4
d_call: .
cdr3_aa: CASSLPPGNIQYF
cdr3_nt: TGTGCCAGCAGTTTACCCCCTGGAAACATTCAGTACTTC

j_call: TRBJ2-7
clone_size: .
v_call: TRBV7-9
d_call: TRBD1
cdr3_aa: CASSYYRGEGYF
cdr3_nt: TGTGCCAGCAGCTACTACAGGGGAGAAGGGTACTTC

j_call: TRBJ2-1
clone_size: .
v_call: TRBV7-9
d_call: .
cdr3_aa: CASSLKYNEQFF
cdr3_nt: TGTGCCAGCAGCTTGAAATACAATGAGCAGTTCTTC

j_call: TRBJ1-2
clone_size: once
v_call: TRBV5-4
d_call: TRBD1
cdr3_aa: CASSLARDRGPSGYTF
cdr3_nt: TGTGCCAGCAGCTTGGCCCGGGACAGGGGGCCGAGTGGCTACACCTTC

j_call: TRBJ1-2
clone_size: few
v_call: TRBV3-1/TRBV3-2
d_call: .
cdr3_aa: CASRPQGAAYGYTF
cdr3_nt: TGTGCCAGCAGACCACAGGGAGCGGCTTATGGCTACACCTTC

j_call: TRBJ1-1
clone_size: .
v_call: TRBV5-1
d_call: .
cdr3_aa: CASSLWVENTEAFF
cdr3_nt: TGCGCCAGCAGCTTGTGGGTAGAGAACACTGAAGCTTTCTTT

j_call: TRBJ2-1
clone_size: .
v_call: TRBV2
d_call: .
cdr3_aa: CASSGSDEQFF
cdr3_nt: TGTGCCAGCAGTGGGAGCGATGAGCAGTTCTTC

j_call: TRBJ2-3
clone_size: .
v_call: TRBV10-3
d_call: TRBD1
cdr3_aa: CAISPGQTTDTQYF
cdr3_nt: TGTGCCATCAGCCCGGGACAGACGACAGATACGCAGTATTTT

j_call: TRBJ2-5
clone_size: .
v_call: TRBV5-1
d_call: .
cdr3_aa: CASSLDTRKATQYF
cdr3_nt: TGCGCCAGCAGCTTGGATACGCGGAAGGCGACCCAGTACTTC